Shown below are 2 T cell receptor beta chains from a single sample sequenced in a study of post-analysis software for immune sequencing data. Broader study findings: TRBV segments more frequent in patients than in controls numbered roughly 5 and included TRBV5-6, TRBV5-1 and TRBV20-1.

What these receptors recognize is not known. Unique molecular identifiers had been added to the TCR beta cDNA libraries. A single record per CDR3 protein comes from TCRdb applying MiXCR to the PCR reads. This table holds some 690,000 distinct CDR3 sequences, approximately 60% found once. Sequencing used blood. Receptors were obtained from a girl aged 2-10 years with multiple sclerosis.

This chain links TRBV25-1 with TRBJ1-1; 7 nucleotides agree with TRBD1. Trimming took 3 bases from V and 3 from J; bases not matched to a gene: 7. CDR3 length: 15 amino acids. Per the germline V gene, CDR1 is MGHDK and CDR2 is SYGVNS. CDR3 nucleotides: TGTGCCAGCAGTGATACCAGGGGGTTCTACACTGAAGCTTTCTTT. This gives the protein CASSDTRGFYTEAFF.

This clonotype was found a few times. The chain employs TRBV29-1 and TRBJ2-3, with 9 bases aligning to TRBD2. Germline trimming cut 2 bases from V and 4 bases from J; bases unmatched to any gene: 4. The CDR3 is 14 residues long. Per germline, CDR1 SQVTM and CDR2 ANQGSEA. The CDR3 region has the DNA TGCAGCGTTGAACGCGGGGGGGCCGCAGATACGCAGTATTTT. Residues: CSVERGGAADTQYF.